This is a list of T cell receptor beta chains from one sample in a study of naive and memory T cell subsets. TCRdb recomputed calls from the 5' RACE reads with MiXCR, one row per CDR3 protein. Of about 60,000 distinct CDR3 sequences in the sample, 6% to 8.5% were seen once. These receptors all come from a female donor in good health. CDR3s include the opening cysteine and the closing phenylalanine or tryptophan. The D gene is left open where the match is weak. Size values are once, few and many counts, or a class for expanded clones, and some rows have none.

V gene,clone size,CDR3 length,D gene,J gene,CDR3 protein,CDR3 DNA
TRBV6-5,few,17,TRBD1,TRBJ1-4,CASSYHGQGARNEKLFF,TGTGCCAGCAGTTACCATGGACAGGGGGCGCGTAATGAAAAACTGTTTTTT
TRBV15,many,15,NA,TRBJ1-1,CATSRAEWENTEAFF,TGTGCCACCAGCAGAGCCGAATGGGAGAACACTGAAGCTTTCTTT
TRBV5-1,NA,15,NA,TRBJ2-5,CASSLRPGDRETQYF,TGCGCCAGCAGCTTGCGTCCGGGAGATAGGGAGACCCAGTACTTC
TRBV5-1,many,14,TRBD1,TRBJ1-2,CASSPGTAKHAYTF,TGCGCCAGCAGCCCAGGGACAGCCAAACACGCCTACACCTTC
TRBV7-9,few,14,NA,TRBJ1-1,CASSLAPSDTEAFF,TGTGCCAGCAGCTTAGCACCCAGTGACACTGAAGCTTTCTTT
TRBV6-2/TRBV6-3,many,15,TRBD1,TRBJ1-1,CASSFRQGTGTEAFF,TGTGCCAGCAGTTTCCGACAGGGGACGGGGACTGAAGCTTTCTTT
TRBV5-1,NA,17,TRBD2,TRBJ2-1,CASSGGGLAGGRHEQFF,TGCGCCAGCAGCGGGGGAGGACTAGCGGGAGGTCGGCATGAGCAGTTCTTC
TRBV6-5,NA,12,NA,TRBJ2-2,CATRTATGELFF,TGTGCCACCCGCACGGCCACCGGGGAGCTGTTTTTT
TRBV9,few,13,NA,TRBJ2-1,CASSSPPDGEQFF,TGTGCCAGCAGCTCCCCGCCGGACGGGGAGCAGTTCTTC
TRBV12-3/TRBV12-4,many,15,NA,TRBJ2-7,CASSLGPGAFYEQYF,TGTGCCAGCAGTTTAGGCCCCGGGGCATTCTACGAGCAGTACTTC
TRBV5-6,NA,13,NA,TRBJ2-4,CASSFGTANIQYF,TGTGCCAGCAGCTTCGGCACAGCAAACATTCAGTACTTC
TRBV4-1,many,13,NA,TRBJ1-1,CASSQWTGTEAFF,TGCGCCAGCAGCCAATGGACTGGCACTGAAGCTTTCTTT
TRBV29-1,many,14,TRBD2,TRBJ2-3,CSAVSGISTDTQYF,TGCAGCGCCGTTAGCGGGATCAGCACAGATACGCAGTATTTT
TRBV28,NA,14,TRBD1,TRBJ1-2,CASSATGGAYGYTF,TGTGCCAGCAGTGCGACAGGGGGGGCGTATGGCTACACCTTC
TRBV19,NA,14,NA,TRBJ2-2,CASSTGARTGELFF,TGTGCCAGTAGTACCGGGGCCCGGACCGGGGAGCTGTTTTTT
TRBV6-6,many,12,TRBD1,TRBJ2-1,CASSQRQGSTFF,TGTGCCAGCAGCCAAAGACAGGGATCGACGTTCTTC
TRBV5-1,many,13,TRBD1,TRBJ1-1,CASRPGQGTEAFF,TGCGCCAGCAGACCCGGACAGGGGACTGAAGCTTTCTTT
TRBV29-1,few,12,NA,TRBJ2-7,CSVGTPSYEQYF,TGCAGCGTGGGGACACCGTCCTACGAGCAGTACTTC
TRBV20-1,few,14,NA,TRBJ1-6,CSARDPGDNSPLHF,TGCAGTGCTAGAGACCCAGGGGATAATTCACCCCTCCACTTT
TRBV6-5,many,14,NA,TRBJ2-7,CASASQVSSYEQYF,TGTGCCAGCGCAAGCCAAGTGAGCTCCTACGAGCAGTACTTC
TRBV5-6,NA,14,TRBD1,TRBJ1-6,CASRPRGENSPLHF,TGTGCCAGCAGGCCCAGGGGGGAAAATTCACCCCTCCACTTT
TRBV13,few,19,TRBD1,TRBJ2-3,CASSRLSGQELTSTDTQYF,TGTGCCAGCAGCCGATTGTCGGGACAGGAGCTCACTAGCACAGATACGCAGTATTTT
TRBV12-2,few,17,NA,TRBJ2-1,CASRLAKGQPRRNEQFF,TGTGCAAGTCGCTTAGCGAAGGGACAGCCCCGTCGTAACGAGCAGTTCTTC
TRBV6-1,NA,13,NA,TRBJ1-2,CASSKTPSDGYTF,TGTGCCAGCAGCAAGACACCGTCCGATGGCTACACCTTC
TRBV6-6,NA,15,NA,TRBJ2-6,CASSFDSSGANVLTF,TGTGCCAGCAGCTTTGACAGCTCTGGGGCCAACGTCCTGACTTTC
TRBV29-1,few,13,NA,TRBJ2-7,CSVEGDGLLEQYF,TGCAGCGTTGAAGGGGACGGTCTATTGGAGCAGTACTTC
TRBV20-1,few,12,TRBD2,TRBJ2-5,CSAPTSLETQYF,TGCAGTGCGCCGACTAGCTTGGAGACCCAGTACTTC
TRBV25-1,many,13,NA,TRBJ1-5,CASGRGTHQPQHF,TGTGCCAGTGGCAGGGGCACTCATCAGCCCCAGCATTTT
TRBV7-2,few,16,NA,TRBJ2-3,CASSPAGLTSTDTQYF,TGTGCCAGCAGCCCCGCTGGGTTAACTAGCACAGATACGCAGTATTTT
TRBV12-5,NA,14,TRBD1,TRBJ2-1,CASGLRDRGVEQFF,TGTGCTAGTGGACTCCGGGACAGAGGCGTGGAGCAGTTCTTC
TRBV20-1,many,13,NA,TRBJ2-5,CSVAGPVQETQYF,TGCAGTGTCGCGGGACCAGTACAAGAGACCCAGTACTTC
TRBV29-1,NA,12,NA,TRBJ1-2,CSVSFPYGGYTF,TGCAGCGTTTCTTTCCCCTATGGCGGCTACACCTTC
TRBV7-9,NA,16,NA,TRBJ2-3,CASSLGTSQIADTQYF,TGTGCCAGCAGCTTAGGGACTTCTCAAATCGCAGATACGCAGTATTTT
TRBV20-1,many,14,TRBD1,TRBJ2-3,CSARVGTGDLTQYF,TGCAGTGCTAGAGTAGGGACAGGAGACCTTACGCAGTATTTT
TRBV12-3/TRBV12-4,NA,14,NA,TRBJ2-4,CASSLGQGGNIQYF,TGTGCCAGCAGTTTAGGGCAGGGGGGAAACATTCAGTACTTC
TRBV5-5,many,15,TRBD1,TRBJ1-2,CASSLAPDRVHGYTF,TGTGCCAGCAGCTTGGCTCCGGACAGGGTGCATGGCTACACCTTC
TRBV29-1,NA,12,NA,TRBJ2-2,CSVESHTGELFF,TGCAGCGTTGAATCGCACACCGGGGAGCTGTTTTTT
TRBV7-9,few,16,NA,TRBJ1-2,CASSLVSGTTNYGYTF,TGTGCCAGCAGCTTAGTTTCTGGCACCACTAACTATGGCTACACCTTC
TRBV20-1,few,16,NA,TRBJ2-7,CSARDLGSLPSYEQYF,TGCAGTGCTAGAGATCTGGGGTCGCTACCCTCCTACGAGCAGTACTTC
TRBV18,NA,16,TRBD1,TRBJ1-2,CASSPRVGQGADGYTF,TGTGCCAGCTCACCAAGAGTTGGACAGGGAGCCGATGGCTACACCTTC
TRBV29-1,many,13,NA,TRBJ2-6,CSVDPDSLGVLTF,TGCAGCGTCGACCCTGACTCCCTCGGCGTCCTGACTTTC